Each of the 22 T cell receptor beta chains below was sequenced from the same sample in a study of blood T cell repertoires in COVID-19 (dated by TCRdb to the early 2020s). To prepare the library, the immunoSEQ multiplex PCR assay was applied. The table was pulled from immuneACCESS by TCRdb, which kept in-frame rearrangements only. Such tables lose some clones; where checked, under half of the loss comes from unresolved V genes, and the rest has no known cause. This sample has around 140,000 clones in its table, and approximately 88% of those were observed once. Approximately 10% of the sample lies in the top ten. Sequencing was carried out using peripheral blood. These receptor sequences come from a man aged 55-75 years with active or convalescent COVID-19.

The chain employs TRBV9 and TRBJ2-1; 7 nucleotides agree with TRBD2. Trimming took 4 bases from V and 5 from J; bases not matched to a gene: 9. Per the germline V gene, CDR1 is SGDLS and CDR2 is YYNGEE. This CDR3 is 15 amino acids long. CDR3 in DNA: TGTGCCAGCAGCCCCCTAGCGGATCAAAACAATGAGCAGTTCTTC. It encodes CASSPLADQNNEQFF. Drawing the rest from reference TRBV9 and TRBJ2-1, the complete variable domain is DSGVTQTPKHLITATGQRVTLRCSPRSGDLSVYWYQQSLDQGLQFLIQYYNGEERAKGNILERFSAQQFPDLHSELNLSSLELGDSALYFCASSPLADQNNEQFFGPGTRLTVL.

The chain is built from TRBV9 and TRBJ2-2; 13 bases are a match to TRBD2. CDR3 length: 18 amino acids. Germline assignment: CDR1 SGDLS and CDR2 YYNGEE. After removal of 4 bases from V and 4 bases from J, the junction contained 10 bases not matched to a gene. The CDR3 DNA is TGTGCCAGCAGCCACCGGACTAGCGGGAGTGGGAGCACCGGGGAGCTGTTTTTT. Protein: CASSHRTSGSGSTGELFF. The full variable domain, completed using reference TRBV9 and TRBJ2-2, is DSGVTQTPKHLITATGQRVTLRCSPRSGDLSVYWYQQSLDQGLQFLIQYYNGEERAKGNILERFSAQQFPDLHSELNLSSLELGDSALYFCASSHRTSGSGSTGELFFGEGSRLTVL.

The chain employs TRBV5-1 and TRBJ2-2; 10 bases fit TRBD1. J gave up 0 bases and V 7 bases, and 0 bases lay outside the gene matches. The CDR3 has 14 residues. Germline-derived CDR1 and CDR2 are SGHRS and YFSETQ. CDR3 sequence reads: CASGTGANTGELFF. CDR3 in DNA: TGCGCCAGCGGGACAGGGGCGAACACCGGGGAGCTGTTTTTT.

V gene TRBV2 combines with J gene TRBJ2-7; TRBD2 is a possible D gene (5 bases). Germline lookup yields CDR1 SNHLY and CDR2 FYNNEI. The CDR3 sequence is 12 residues long. V was clipped by 10 bases and J by 3 bases, with 13 bases between them. CDR3 coding DNA: TGTGCCACTAGCCGGGTATTCTACGAGCAGTACTTC. This encodes CATSRVFYEQYF.

On this clone itself: Within the sample, other DNA sequences also encode this same CDR3. The CDR3 DNA follows: TGTGCCAGCAGCCTCTCTAATGAGCAGTTCTTC. It yields the protein CASSLSNEQFF. The V call is TRBV3-1 (or the pseudogene TRBV3-2), the J call TRBJ2-1; no clear D gene. This CDR3 is 11 amino acids long. Germline V CDR1 and CDR2: LGHDT, YNNKEL (reference sequence). Deletions cut 4 bases from V and 7 bases from J, with 5 bases between.

This chain joins TRBV6-5 and TRBJ2-7; 11 positions agree with TRBD2. Germline V lookup: CDR1 MNHEY, CDR2 SVGAGI. V lost 2 bases, J lost 2 bases, and 5 bases stayed unmatched. This CDR3 comprises 16 residues. CDR3 DNA sequence: TGTGCCAGCAGTTACACCGGGACTAGCGGACCCTACGAGCAGTACTTC. Translated: CASSYTGTSGPYEQYF.

The chain has TRBV18 and TRBJ1-2; possible D gene TRBD1, 5 bases. From germline, CDR1 is KGHSH and CDR2 LQKENI. V was trimmed by 1 base and J by 0 bases, leaving 21 bases between them. This CDR3 region has 19 residues. The CDR3 nucleotides read TGTGCCAGCTCACCACTCCGGGGTTCGGGGACTCAAGCTAACTATGGCTACACCTTC. This encodes CASSPLRGSGTQANYGYTF.

This clone was seen a few times. The V and J genes are TRBV19 and TRBJ1-6, with 8 nucleotides matching TRBD1. Germline CDR1 reads LNHDA; CDR2 reads SQIVND (reference sequence). Germline trimming cut 8 bases from V and 9 bases from J; bases unmatched to any gene: 6. The CDR3 is made up of 13 amino acids. This CDR3 is CASGGQEVSPLHF. CDR3 coding DNA: TGTGCCAGTGGGGGACAGGAGGTTTCACCCCTCCACTTT.

V and J are TRBV3-1 (or the pseudogene TRBV3-2) and TRBJ1-5; tentatively, D is TRBD1 (5 bases). The CDR3 covers 14 residues. Trimming stripped 1 base from V and 6 bases from J, with 10 bases between. The germline V gene encodes CDR1 LGHDT and CDR2 YNNKEL (reference sequence). In DNA, the CDR3 is TGTGCCAGCAGCCAAGGTGGCAGGGCTCAGCCCCAGCATTTT. It is translated as CASSQGGRAQPQHF.

This chain joins TRBV5-1 and TRBJ1-1; the match to TRBD1 covers 11 bases. This CDR3 contains 14 residues. CDR1 and CDR2 from the germline V gene are SGHRS and YFSETQ. V gave up 3 bases and J gave up 5 bases; unmatched junction bases: 3. The CDR3 region has the DNA TGCGCCAGCAGCTGGGGGACAGGGGGAACTGAAGCTTTCTTT. Its translation is CASSWGTGGTEAFF.

V is TRBV19 and J is TRBJ2-2; D unresolved. The V gene lost 6 bases and the J gene lost 5 bases, with 16 bases spanning the gap. The V gene's germline CDR1 is LNHDA and CDR2 SQIVND (reference sequence). The CDR3 covers 15 residues. The CDR3 sequence: CASSFSVLRTGELFF. CDR3 DNA: TGTGCCAGTAGCTTCAGCGTTCTTCGGACCGGGGAGCTGTTTTTT.

V usage is TRBV5-1 and J usage is TRBJ2-5; 8 nucleotides line up with TRBD2. The CDR3 consists of 15 residues. Germline lookup yields CDR1 SGHRS and CDR2 YFSETQ. After removal of 4 bases from V and 5 bases from J, the junction contained 10 bases not matched to a gene. In nucleotides, the CDR3 is TGCGCCAGCAGCCGACGGCGGGGGGCAGGGGAGACCCAGTACTTC. This encodes CASSRRRGAGETQYF.

The chain combines TRBV10-3 with TRBJ1-3, with D tentatively TRBD1 (5 bases). Germline values: CDR1 ENHRY, CDR2 SYGVKD. The CDR3 consists of 14 residues. Deletions cut 10 bases from V and 1 base from J, with 14 bases between. CDR3 protein: CATKMAGSGNTIYF. The CDR3 bases are TGTGCCACCAAGATGGCAGGGTCTGGAAACACCATATATTTT.

This clone occurred once. The V call is TRBV27, the J call TRBJ2-1; maybe TRBD2 (7 bases). Germline V gene lookup returns CDR1 MNHEY and CDR2 SMNVEV (reference sequence). V shed 3 bases and J shed 3 bases, with 12 bases lying between them. There are 15 residues in the CDR3. The CDR3 sequence: CASSLGGGFYNEQFF. CDR3 nucleotide sequence: TGTGCCAGCAGTTTGGGGGGGGGCTTCTACAATGAGCAGTTCTTC.

This chain uses TRBV5-4 with TRBJ2-5, with 9 bases that match TRBD1. Germline-derived CDR1 and CDR2 are SGHNT and YYREEE (reference sequence). Germline trimming cut 5 bases from V and 4 bases from J; bases unmatched to any gene: 9. The CDR3 loop spans 15 amino acids. CDR3 bases: TGTGCCAGCAGTTATGGGACAGGGAGGAGAGAGACCCAGTACTTC. Translated, it gives CASSYGTGRRETQYF.

The chain couples TRBV28 to TRBJ1-2; D is possibly TRBD1 (5 bases). V lost 0 bases and J lost 4, with 9 bases in between. Germline-derived CDR1 and CDR2 are MDHEN and SYDVKM. This CDR3 comprises 14 residues. The CDR3 spells CASSLWDRGYGYTF. The CDR3 region has the DNA TGTGCCAGCAGTTTATGGGATAGGGGCTATGGCTACACCTTC.

The chain employs TRBV28 and TRBJ1-5, with D maybe TRBD1 (6 bases). CDR3 length: 16 residues. V lost 6 bases to trimming and J lost 3 bases, with 18 bases between them. Germline lookup yields CDR1 MDHEN and CDR2 SYDVKM. CDR3 sequence (DNA): TGTGCCAGCAGCCTACTCACAGGGTTCGACAATCAGCCCCAGCATTTT. Translation: CASSLLTGFDNQPQHF.

This clone is a singleton in its sample. The V gene is TRBV30, the J gene TRBJ1-5; TRBD1 matches 11 bases. V was clipped by 3 bases and J by 6 bases; unmatched bases: 7. The CDR3 is 15 amino acids. Germline CDR1 and CDR2: GTSNPN and SVGIG (reference sequence). The CDR3 DNA follows: TGTGCCTGGAGGATCGGGACAGGGGGAGGTCAGCCCCAGCATTTT. It encodes CAWRIGTGGGQPQHF.

The rearrangement uses TRBV28 and TRBJ2-7; 12 positions agree with TRBD2. V dropped 2 bases and J dropped 13; count of bases not matched to a gene: 3. The CDR3 has 12 residues. Germline CDR1 and CDR2: MDHEN and SYDVKM. CDR3 residues: CASSLLAGGLYF. The CDR3 coding sequence is TGTGCCAGCAGTTTACTAGCGGGAGGGTTATACTTC.

The V call is TRBV18, the J call TRBJ2-7; 10 bases fit TRBD2. After removal of 3 bases from V and 3 bases from J, the junction contained 8 bases not matched to a gene. CDR1 KGHSH and CDR2 LQKENI come from the germline V gene. The CDR3 loop spans 16 amino acids. CDR3 DNA sequence: TGTGCCAGCTCACCTGCTTCTAGCGGGAGAAACTACGAGCAGTACTTC. Protein: CASSPASSGRNYEQYF.

The chain has TRBV29-1 and TRBJ2-7; TRBD1 aligns across 7 bases. The CDR3 sequence is 14 residues long. With V trimmed by 1 base and J by 0 bases, 3 bases remained unmatched. CDR1 SQVTM and CDR2 ANQGSEA come from the germline V gene. The CDR3 coding sequence is TGCAGCGTTGAAGGACAGGGAAGCTCCTACGAGCAGTACTTC. Protein product: CSVEGQGSSYEQYF.

About this clone itself: One end of the junction fails to match germline, which may point to a read error. The J gene is TRBJ1-4, the V gene TRBV5-5; perhaps TRBD1 as D (6 bases). Per germline, CDR1 SGHKS and CDR2 YYEKEE (reference sequence). The CDR3 length is 15 residues. CDR3 residues: CASTTGHSTNEKLFF. The CDR3 DNA is TGTGCCAGTACCACGGGACACTCAACTAATGAAAAACTATTTTTT.